This is a list of T cell receptor beta chains from one sample in a study of vaccination and CD4 T cells after COVID-19. Using its own MiXCR run on the PCR reads, TCRdb lists one record per CDR3 protein. The sample includes around 37,000 distinct CDR3 sequences, approximately 40% of them seen just once. Here the sequenced sample was CD4+ T cells from blood, taken about 7 months after SARS-CoV-2 vaccination. All receptors come from a human donor who had recovered from COVID-19. The CDR3 runs from the conserved cysteine through the conserved F or W. Fields, in order: J gene, CDR3 length, V gene, CDR3 protein.

TRBJ1-1,14,TRBV28,CASSLLRLNTEAFF
TRBJ2-1,12,TRBV20-1,CSAGEPYNEQFF
TRBJ1-1,12,TRBV7-9,CASSLTEIEAFF
TRBJ1-2,12,TRBV10-3,CAISEALYGYTF
TRBJ2-3,15,TRBV5-1,CASSRSSGTGNTQYF
TRBJ2-1,17,TRBV27,CASSFISASGTYNEQFF
TRBJ1-1,13,TRBV24-1,CATRRTLGTEAFF
TRBJ1-2,16,TRBV20-1,CSAAWGPYELGYGYTF
TRBJ1-6,14,TRBV20-1,CSARGGTGPSPLHF
TRBJ1-5,19,TRBV7-7,CASSHSWADIGFGNQPQHF
TRBJ1-5,15,TRBV7-8,CASSLDFRAPQPQHF
TRBJ2-7,12,TRBV20-1,CSAPTDSYEQYF
TRBJ2-3,14,TRBV20-1,CSAPRGGSRDTQYF
TRBJ2-1,14,TRBV2,CASSDNNEGNEQFF
TRBJ2-7,14,TRBV20-1,CSARDRRGSYEQYF
TRBJ1-5,11,TRBV6-5,CASSYQGPQHF
TRBJ1-1,18,TRBV6-1,CASSEQFPGQTMNTEAFF
TRBJ1-5,13,TRBV19,CASSNGAHQPQHF